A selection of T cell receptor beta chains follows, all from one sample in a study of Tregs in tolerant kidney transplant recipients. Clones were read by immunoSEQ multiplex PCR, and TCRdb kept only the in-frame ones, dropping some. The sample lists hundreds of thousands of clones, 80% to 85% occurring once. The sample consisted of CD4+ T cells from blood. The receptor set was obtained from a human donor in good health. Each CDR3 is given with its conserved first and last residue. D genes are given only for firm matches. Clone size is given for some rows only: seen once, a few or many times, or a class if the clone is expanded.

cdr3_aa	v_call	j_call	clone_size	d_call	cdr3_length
CASSFQGGAGELFF	TRBV11-3	TRBJ2-2	NA	NA	14
CASSQDGQIETQYF	TRBV4-1	TRBJ2-5	NA	NA	14
CASSQGLAGGYQETQYF	TRBV4-2	TRBJ2-5	NA	TRBD2	17
CASSLANRGSTDTQYF	TRBV7-6	TRBJ2-3	NA	TRBD1	16
CASSSSPTGELFF	TRBV7-3	TRBJ2-2	NA	NA	13
CASSSRTSYDTQYF	TRBV27	TRBJ2-3	NA	TRBD2	14
CASSLVPGLNEQFF	TRBV11-2	TRBJ2-1	NA	NA	14
CASSLEAGATGELFF	TRBV5-1	TRBJ2-2	NA	NA	15
CASKLSYEQYF	TRBV2	TRBJ2-7	few	NA	11
CASSEGSIDNSPLHF	TRBV6-1	TRBJ1-6	many	NA	15
CASKVGETQYF	TRBV6-1	TRBJ2-5	NA	NA	11
CASSYYRLDAYEQYF	TRBV6-6	TRBJ2-7	NA	NA	15
CAWIKQGRRDTEAFF	TRBV30	TRBJ1-1	NA	NA	15
CASSQWTGGNTEAFF	TRBV6-5	TRBJ1-1	NA	NA	15
CASSFGSGELFF	TRBV5-6	TRBJ2-2	NA	NA	12
CASSQRAVGGANYNSPLHF	TRBV4-1	TRBJ1-6	NA	NA	19
CASSLALSSGGGTDTQYF	TRBV5-1	TRBJ2-3	few	TRBD2	18
CASSPNRGGNNEQFF	TRBV19	TRBJ2-1	NA	NA	15
CASSPGLAGPYEQYF	TRBV7-9	TRBJ2-7	NA	TRBD2	15